These 8 T cell receptor beta chains share one sample of origin, sequenced in a study of CD8 T cells in Susac syndrome. A quantity of roughly 0.5 to 1 ug RNA underwent reverse transcription using random hexamers. TCRdb re-derived calls from the immunoSEQ multiplex PCR reads in MiXCR, one entry per CDR3 protein. This table has more than 90,000 distinct CDR3 sequences, approximately 93% appearing once. The sequenced material came from CD4+ T cells from PBMCs. The source of these receptors is a human donor with multiple sclerosis.

The CDR3 is CASSLRQGSFKTQYF. CDR3 sequence (DNA): TGTGCCAGCAGCTTACGACAGGGGAGCTTCAAGACCCAGTACTTC. The J gene is TRBJ2-5, the V gene TRBV13; 8 bases agree with TRBD1. Germline V gene lookup returns CDR1 PRHDT and CDR2 FYEKMQ (reference sequence). This CDR3 comprises 15 residues. J gave up 6 bases and V 2 bases, and 8 bases lay outside the gene matches.

This rearrangement joins TRBV18 to TRBJ1-5, with D possibly being TRBD1 (5 bases). CDR3 size: 12 residues. CDR1 is KGHSH, CDR2 LQKENI, per germline. V lost 6 bases, J lost 5 bases, and 8 bases lay in between. CDR3 DNA: TGTGCCAGCTCCCCGGGACATCAGCCCCAGCATTTT. Its protein product is CASSPGHQPQHF.

The genes are TRBV20-1 and TRBJ1-1; 11 nucleotides line up with TRBD1. V lost 3 bases, J lost 3 bases, and 6 bases stayed unmatched. This CDR3 comprises 15 residues. Germline V CDR1 and CDR2: DFQATT, SNEGSKA (reference sequence). CDR3 sequence (DNA): TGCAGTGCTAGGGGGACGGGACAGGGGGACACTGAAGCTTTCTTT. Residues: CSARGTGQGDTEAFF.

This chain links TRBV29-1 with TRBJ1-3, with no clear D. Trimming cost V 4 bases and J 4 bases, with 11 bases left between them. CDR1 SQVTM and CDR2 ANQGSEA come from the germline V gene. The CDR3 has 13 residues. The CDR3, as DNA: TGCAGCGTTGCGGCAGGAAAAGGAAACACCATATATTTT. Its translation: CSVAAGKGNTIYF.

The chain is built from TRBV6-5 and TRBJ2-3, with D possibly TRBD2 on 6 matching bases. Germline V gene lookup returns CDR1 MNHEY and CDR2 SVGAGI. CDR3 size: 11 residues. The V gene lost 7 bases and the J gene lost 7 bases, with 9 bases spanning the gap. The CDR3 DNA reads as TGTGCCAGCACCCGGGGGAATACGCAGTATTTT. Translated, it gives CASTRGNTQYF.

The genes are TRBV7-2 and TRBJ1-3; TRBD1 agrees at 7 bases. The CDR3 has 15 amino acids. The V and J ends lost 4 bases and 9 bases, in that order; junction bases with no gene match: 12. Per the germline V gene, CDR1 is SGHTA and CDR2 is FQGNSA. CDR3 loop: CASSSPTGRGGTIYF. Here the CDR3 DNA reads TGTGCCAGCAGCTCCCCGACAGGGAGGGGAGGCACCATATATTTT.

The V and J genes are TRBV7-6 and TRBJ1-5; 7 bases are a match to TRBD1. CDR1 SGHVS and CDR2 FNYEAQ come from the germline V gene. The CDR3 loop spans 16 amino acids. The ends lost 1 base at V and 9 bases at J; junction bases unmatched: 12. CDR3 amino acids: CASSLVGRGVLAPQHF. As DNA, the CDR3 is TGTGCCAGCAGCTTAGTCGGCAGGGGGGTCCTTGCGCCCCAGCATTTT.

This chain links TRBV27 with TRBJ2-3; D possibly corresponds to TRBD1 (6 bases). There are 14 residues in the CDR3. Per germline, CDR1 MNHEY and CDR2 SMNVEV (reference sequence). V was trimmed by 7 bases and J by 4 bases, leaving 15 bases between them. The CDR3 loop reads CASTGWGPPDTQYF. The CDR3, as DNA: TGTGCCAGCACCGGGTGGGGGCCCCCAGATACGCAGTATTTT.